One and the same sample provided the 27 T cell receptor beta chains below, sequenced in a study of shared clonotypes between healthy human individuals. CD8 cells classed as naive were CD45RO-negative and positively selected for CCR7, excluding terminally differentiated effector memory CD45RA+ cells. The data were produced by immunoSEQ multiplex PCR, yet TCRdb's version contains in-frame clones alone and is incomplete. The table includes 1.5 million to 2.5 million clones, about 95% detected once. Sample: naive CD8+ T cells sorted from blood. These receptors originate from a man in his late teens or twenties in good health.

V is TRBV27 and J is TRBJ1-1; 9 nucleotides line up with TRBD1. V shed 5 bases and J 10 bases; nucleotides not matched to a gene: 11. This CDR3 comprises 14 residues. CDR1 and CDR2 from the germline V gene are MNHEY and SMNVEV (reference sequence). The CDR3 coding sequence is TGTGCCAGCAGTCCCGCCCGGGACAGGGAACTAGCTTTCTTT. Translating it yields CASSPARDRELAFF.

The V call is TRBV4-1, the J call TRBJ2-7; possibly TRBD2 for D (5 bases). V lost 0 bases, J lost 9 bases, and 9 bases lay in between. The CDR3 is 12 amino acids. Germline V gene lookup returns CDR1 MGHRA and CDR2 YSYEKL. The CDR3 region is CASSQDPGTQYF. Written as DNA, the CDR3 is TGCGCCAGCAGCCAAGATCCGGGAACGCAGTACTTC.

The rearrangement uses TRBV5-4 and TRBJ2-7; TRBD1 matches 8 bases. This CDR3 has 16 amino acids. The germline V gene encodes CDR1 SGHNT and CDR2 YYREEE (reference sequence). J lost 0 bases, V lost 4 bases, and 9 bases had no gene match. The CDR3 DNA reads as TGTGCCAGCAGCACCGGAGGACAGGGAATCTCCTACGAGCAGTACTTC. Its translation is CASSTGGQGISYEQYF. The variable domain in full, completed from reference TRBV5-4 and TRBJ2-7, reads ETGVTQSPTHLIKTRGQQVTLRCSSQSGHNTVSWYQQALGQGPQFIFQYYREEENGRGNFPPRFSGLQFPNYSSELNVNALELDDSALYLCASSTGGQGISYEQYFGPGTRLTVT.

On this clone itself: Different DNA sequences within this sample yield the same CDR3. The chain couples TRBV4-1 to TRBJ2-7; 7 bases align to TRBD1. CDR1 is MGHRA, CDR2 YSYEKL, per germline. The CDR3 spans 15 residues. V lost 1 base and J lost 0; bases outside the gene matches: 3. CDR3: CASSQGTGASYEQYF. CDR3 DNA: TGCGCCAGCAGCCAAGGAACAGGGGCCTCCTACGAGCAGTACTTC.

The chain joins TRBV9 to TRBJ2-2, with no clear D. The germline gives CDR1 SGDLS, CDR2 YYNGEE. The CDR3 consists of 17 residues. The V end lost 5 bases, the J end lost 0 bases, and 17 bases lay between the germline ends. The CDR3 region has the DNA TGTGCCAGCAGTGGTCGCGTAGGGCAGCCGAACACCGGGGAGCTGTTTTTT. It codes for CASSGRVGQPNTGELFF.

This clone was seen only once. The chain combines TRBV5-6 with TRBJ1-6, with D unclear. The germline V gene has CDR1 SGHDT and CDR2 YYEEEE. CDR3 length: 17 amino acids. Trimming removed 2 bases at V and 7 bases at J, with 19 bases between. This CDR3 is CASSFGGPYAENSPLHF. The CDR3, as DNA: TGTGCCAGCAGCTTTGGAGGACCGTATGCGGAGAATTCACCCCTCCACTTT.

Concerning this clone itself: This sample includes further DNA sequences coding for the same CDR3. This chain joins TRBV7-3 and TRBJ2-2, with D hard to call. The CDR3 extends over 13 amino acids. V shed 3 bases and J shed 4 bases, with 6 bases lying between them. Germline V gene lookup returns CDR1 SGHTA and CDR2 FQGTGA. CDR3 DNA sequence: TGTGCCAGCAGCTTTTCGGGCACCGGGGAGCTGTTTTTT. Protein: CASSFSGTGELFF.

This clone appeared once. This chain connects TRBV15 to TRBJ2-2; D may be TRBD1 (6 bases). Trimming took 2 bases from V and 5 from J, leaving 12 bases between them. In germline, CDR1 is LNHNV, CDR2 YYDKDF (reference sequence). The CDR3 runs to 15 residues. The CDR3 reads CATSRSQGPTGELFF. CDR3 coding DNA: TGTGCCACCAGCAGATCACAGGGTCCTACCGGGGAGCTGTTTTTT. The full variable domain, in which reference TRBV15 and TRBJ2-2 provide the parts outside the CDR3, is DAMVIQNPRYQVTQFGKPVTLSCSQTLNHNVMYWYQQKSSQAPKLLFHYYDKDFNNEADTPDNFQSRRPNTSFCFLDIRSPGLGDTAMYLCATSRSQGPTGELFFGEGSRLTVL.

This clone is a singleton in its sample. V and J are TRBV4-1 and TRBJ1-1; possible D gene TRBD1, 5 bases. Germline V CDR1 and CDR2: MGHRA, YSYEKL. This CDR3 comprises 14 residues. V was cut by 4 bases and J by 9 bases, with 18 bases left in between. CDR3: CASSPMGGLGQAFF. The DNA for the CDR3 is TGCGCCAGCAGCCCCATGGGCGGGTTGGGGCAAGCTTTCTTT.

Of note for this clone: The same CDR3 also results from other DNA sequences found in this sample. CDR3 coding DNA: TGTGCCAGTAGTATCGGATACGAGCAGTACTTC. It encodes CASSIGYEQYF. The chain has TRBV19 and TRBJ2-7; D call uncertain. V lost 3 bases and J 4 bases, leaving 4 bases between the germline ends. CDR1 LNHDA and CDR2 SQIVND come from the germline V gene (reference sequence). The CDR3 spans 11 residues.

The chain carries TRBV27 and TRBJ2-1; TRBD2 might be the D (5 bases). The CDR3 length is 16 residues. Germline V gene lookup returns CDR1 MNHEY and CDR2 SMNVEV (reference sequence). Trimming took off 6 bases at V and 3 bases at J, with 18 bases between the two ends. CDR3 sequence: CASRRTPGNGYNEQFF. The DNA of the CDR3 is TGTGCCAGCAGGCGTACCCCGGGGAATGGCTACAATGAGCAGTTCTTC.

The chain has TRBV10-3 and TRBJ2-3; 9 nucleotides match TRBD1. This CDR3 has 17 amino acids. Germline lookup yields CDR1 ENHRY and CDR2 SYGVKD. Trimming took 0 bases from V and 1 from J; bases not matched to a gene: 5. CDR3 DNA sequence: TGTGCCATCAGTGAGTCGGTCGGGACAGGGCGCACAGATACGCAGTATTTT. The encoded protein is CAISESVGTGRTDTQYF.

This chain joins TRBV7-8 and TRBJ2-7, with D tentatively TRBD2 (6 bases). V was shortened by 2 bases and J by 3 bases, with 8 bases between the two germline ends. Germline V lookup: CDR1 SGHVS, CDR2 FQNEAQ. This CDR3 has 13 residues. The CDR3 here is CASSLRDFYEQYF. CDR3 coding DNA: TGTGCCAGCAGCTTACGGGACTTCTACGAGCAGTACTTC.

The chain combines TRBV5-1 with TRBJ1-1; D is perhaps TRBD1 (5 bases). With 0 bases removed from V and 3 bases from J, the gap between germline ends came to 15 bases. CDR1 is SGHRS and CDR2 is YFSETQ in the germline V gene. The length of the CDR3 is 16 residues. CDR3 bases: TGCGCCAGCAGCTTGGCCGGGGAGGGCAGGGACACTGAAGCTTTCTTT. Its translation: CASSLAGEGRDTEAFF.

Points on this clone: Other DNA variants within this sample encode the same CDR3. The V and J genes are TRBV7-2 and TRBJ2-7, with 7 bases aligning to TRBD2. Germline CDR1 and CDR2: SGHTA and FQGNSA. With V trimmed by 5 bases and J by 3 bases, 1 base remained unmatched. This CDR3 spans 12 amino acids. The CDR3 DNA reads TGTGCCAGCAGCCCGGGGGGCTACGAGCAGTACTTC. Translated, it gives CASSPGGYEQYF.

This chain uses TRBV9 with TRBJ2-2; weak D call: TRBD2 (6 bases). The V end was cut by 2 bases, the J end by 1 base, with 18 bases between. This CDR3 is 18 amino acids long. Germline values: CDR1 SGDLS, CDR2 YYNGEE. CDR3 loop: CASSVEGRILLNTGELFF. CDR3 sequence (DNA): TGTGCCAGCAGCGTGGAGGGACGGATACTTTTGAACACCGGGGAGCTGTTTTTT.

The chain carries TRBV21-1 and TRBJ2-7; the table's D call, TRBD1, has no DNA check behind it. TRBV21-1 is a pseudogene segment. The CDR3 is 16 amino acids. DNA of the CDR3: TGTGCCAGCAGCAAAGGACAGGGGGCAGGTCCTCACGAGCAGTACTTC. It codes for CASSKGQGAGPHEQYF.

The chain carries TRBV7-9 and TRBJ2-3; a weak D match, TRBD1 (6 bases). Germline-derived CDR1 and CDR2 are SEHNR and FQNEAQ (reference sequence). The CDR3 is 17 residues long. The V gene lost 5 bases and the J gene lost 2 bases, with 20 bases spanning the gap. This CDR3 is CASSVPDSLMYTDTQYF. In DNA, the CDR3 is TGTGCCAGCAGCGTACCGGACAGCCTGATGTACACAGATACGCAGTATTTT.

The V gene is TRBV29-1, the J gene TRBJ2-5, with 9 bases identical to TRBD2. This CDR3 has 13 amino acids. Trimming removed 3 bases from V and 3 bases from J; junction bases left unmatched: 2. Germline lookup yields CDR1 SQVTM and CDR2 ANQGSEA. This chain's CDR3 is CSVEAGGKETQYF. The CDR3 region has the DNA TGCAGCGTTGAGGCGGGAGGGAAAGAGACCCAGTACTTC.

V gene TRBV11-2 combines with J gene TRBJ2-1; tentative D call: TRBD2 (6 bases). V gave up 5 bases and J gave up 8 bases, with 10 bases separating them. CDR3 size: 12 residues. Germline assignment: CDR1 SGHAT and CDR2 FQNNGV. The CDR3 DNA is TGTGCCAGCAGCGTACTAGCCGATGAGCAGTTCTTC. Its translation is CASSVLADEQFF. Full variable domain (missing parts from reference TRBV11-2 and TRBJ2-1): EAGVAQSPRYKIIEKRQSVAFWCNPISGHATLYWYQQILGQGPKLLIQFQNNGVVDDSQLPKDRFSAERLKGVDSTLKIQPAKLEDSAVYLCASSVLADEQFFGPGTRLTVL.

The CDR3 nucleotides are TGTGCCAGCAGCCCCCGGACAGGGCCTAGGGATACGCAGTATTTT. It specifies CASSPRTGPRDTQYF. The chain has TRBV7-6 and TRBJ2-3; 8 nucleotides line up with TRBD1. Trimming at V came to 5 bases and at J to 6 bases, leaving 10 bases not matched to a gene. This CDR3 region has 15 residues. Germline loops: CDR1 SGHVS, CDR2 FNYEAQ.

This chain's CDR3 is CASSYEGDSYNSPLHF. CDR3 nucleotide sequence: TGTGCCAGCAGTTACGAGGGGGACTCCTATAATTCACCCCTCCACTTT. The chain employs TRBV6-5 and TRBJ1-6; TRBD1 is a possible D gene (6 bases). This CDR3 comprises 16 residues. Trimming shortened V by 2 bases and J by 0 bases, and 8 bases separated the two germline ends. The germline CDR1 and CDR2 sequences are MNHEY and SVGAGI.

The chain links TRBV29-1 to TRBJ2-1; 9 bases are shared with TRBD2. The CDR3 spans 16 residues. J gave up 7 bases and V 3 bases, and 13 bases lay outside the gene matches. Germline V gene data show CDR1 as SQVTM and CDR2 as ANQGSEA. The CDR3 here is CSVESGAGGRFNEQFF. CDR3 sequence (DNA): TGCAGCGTTGAGAGCGGGGCGGGAGGGAGATTTAATGAGCAGTTCTTC.

This clone was counted between two and nine times. Other DNA sequences of this sample code for an identical CDR3. This chain connects TRBV4-1 to TRBJ2-7; 9 nucleotides line up with TRBD1. V dropped 3 bases and J dropped 5; count of bases not matched to a gene: 2. The germline CDR1 and CDR2 sequences are MGHRA and YSYEKL. The CDR3 loop spans 13 amino acids. The CDR3 nucleotides are TGCGCCAGCAGCCAGGGACAGGGCCACGAGCAGTACTTC. This codes for CASSQGQGHEQYF.

The rearrangement joins TRBV7-9 to TRBJ1-1; D perhaps matches TRBD1 (6 bases). This CDR3 has 14 amino acids. V lost 6 bases and J 1 base, leaving 12 bases between the germline ends. Germline CDR1 and CDR2: SEHNR and FQNEAQ (reference sequence). The CDR3 region is CASRTTGENTEAFF. As DNA, the CDR3 is TGTGCCAGCAGGACGACAGGCGAGAACACTGAAGCTTTCTTT.

The sample holds one count of this clone. The gene calls are TRBV21-1 and TRBJ2-2. TRBV21-1 is noted as a pseudogene. The CDR3 is made up of 12 amino acids. CDR3 DNA sequence: TGTGCCAGCAGCAAGGTCACCGGGGAGCTGTTTTTT. Protein product: CASSKVTGELFF.

The V call is TRBV23-1, the J call TRBJ2-6; TRBD1 aligns across 7 bases. TRBV23-1 carries the ORF label, with uncertain function. The V segment lost 7 bases and the J segment 2 bases; nucleotides outside the gene matches: 5. The CDR3 has 15 amino acids. CDR3: CASNDQGAGANVLTF. The CDR3 DNA sequence: TGCGCCAGCAACGACCAGGGGGCTGGGGCCAACGTCCTGACTTTC.